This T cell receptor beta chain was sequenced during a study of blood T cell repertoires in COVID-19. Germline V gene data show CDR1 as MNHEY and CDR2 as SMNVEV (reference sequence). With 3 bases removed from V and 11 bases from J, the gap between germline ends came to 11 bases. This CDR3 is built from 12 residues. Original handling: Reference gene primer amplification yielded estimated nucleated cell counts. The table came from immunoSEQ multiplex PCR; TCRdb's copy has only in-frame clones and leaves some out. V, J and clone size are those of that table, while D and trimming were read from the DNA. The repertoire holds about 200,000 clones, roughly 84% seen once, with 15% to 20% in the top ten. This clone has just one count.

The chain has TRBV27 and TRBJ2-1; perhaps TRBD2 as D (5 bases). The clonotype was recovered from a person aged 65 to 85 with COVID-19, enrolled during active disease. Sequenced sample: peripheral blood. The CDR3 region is CASSFTGNKQFF. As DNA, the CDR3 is TGTGCCAGCAGTTTTACGGGAAATAAGCAGTTCTTC.